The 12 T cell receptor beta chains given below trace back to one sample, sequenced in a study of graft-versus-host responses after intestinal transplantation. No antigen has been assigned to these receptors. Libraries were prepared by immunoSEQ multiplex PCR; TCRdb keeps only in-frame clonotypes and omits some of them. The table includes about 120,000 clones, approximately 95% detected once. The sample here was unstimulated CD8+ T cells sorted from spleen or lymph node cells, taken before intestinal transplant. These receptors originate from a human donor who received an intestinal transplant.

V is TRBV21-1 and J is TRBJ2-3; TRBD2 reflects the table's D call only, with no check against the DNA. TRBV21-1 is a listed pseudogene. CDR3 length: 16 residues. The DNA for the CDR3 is TGTGCCAGCAGCAAAGTCGGGGGAGGCCCAGAGGATACGCAGTATTTT. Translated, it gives CASSKVGGGPEDTQYF.

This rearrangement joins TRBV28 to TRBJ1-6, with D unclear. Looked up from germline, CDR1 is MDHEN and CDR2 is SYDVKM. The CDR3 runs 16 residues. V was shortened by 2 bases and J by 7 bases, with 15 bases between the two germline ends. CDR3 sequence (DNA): TGTGCCAGCAGTTTAGTCGGGAGCCTAGAAAATTCACCCCTCCACTTT. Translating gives CASSLVGSLENSPLHF.

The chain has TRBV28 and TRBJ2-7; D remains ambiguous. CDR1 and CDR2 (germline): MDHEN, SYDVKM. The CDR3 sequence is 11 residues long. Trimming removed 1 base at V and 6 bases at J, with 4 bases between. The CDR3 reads CASSLLSEQYF. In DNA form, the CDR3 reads TGTGCCAGCAGTTTATTGTCCGAGCAGTACTTC.

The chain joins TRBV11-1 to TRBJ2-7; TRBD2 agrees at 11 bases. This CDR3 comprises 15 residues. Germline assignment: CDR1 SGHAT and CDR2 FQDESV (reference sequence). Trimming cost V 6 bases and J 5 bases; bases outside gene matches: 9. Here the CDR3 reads CASSSRGTSGHEQYF. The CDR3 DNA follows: TGTGCCAGCAGTTCCAGGGGGACTAGCGGCCACGAGCAGTACTTC.

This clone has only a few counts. The CDR3 sequence: CASSFGLAKAYEQYF. CDR3 bases: TGCGCCAGCAGCTTCGGGCTAGCCAAAGCCTACGAGCAGTACTTC. The chain is built from TRBV5-1 and TRBJ2-7, with TRBD2 as a possible D gene (5 bases). The CDR3 loop spans 15 amino acids. V dropped 2 bases and J dropped 2 bases, with 14 bases sitting between them. In germline, CDR1 is SGHRS, CDR2 YFSETQ. The variable domain in full, completed from reference TRBV5-1 and TRBJ2-7, reads KAGVTQTPRYLIKTRGQQVTLSCSPISGHRSVSWYQQTPGQGLQFLFEYFSETQRNKGNFPGRFSGRQFSNSRSEMNVSTLELGDSALYLCASSFGLAKAYEQYFGPGTRLTVT.

DNA of the CDR3: TGTGCCTGGACCGCGACAGGGTTAGGCTATGGCTACACCTTC. Translating it yields CAWTATGLGYGYTF. The gene calls are TRBV30 and TRBJ1-2, with 7 bases identical to TRBD1. The germline V gene has CDR1 GTSNPN and CDR2 SVGIG (reference sequence). This CDR3 spans 14 amino acids. V lost 4 bases and J lost 4; bases outside the gene matches: 9. The full variable domain, rest sourced from reference TRBV30 and TRBJ1-2, is SQTIHQWPATLVQPVGSPLSLECTVEGTSNPNLYWYRQAAGRGLQLLFYSVGIGQISSEVPQNLSASRPQDRQFILSSKKLLLSDSGFYLCAWTATGLGYGYTFGSGTRLTVV.

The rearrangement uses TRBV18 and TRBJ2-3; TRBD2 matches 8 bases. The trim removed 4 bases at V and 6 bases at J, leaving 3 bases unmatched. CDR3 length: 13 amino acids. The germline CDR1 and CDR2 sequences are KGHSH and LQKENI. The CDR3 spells CASSLAGQDTQYF. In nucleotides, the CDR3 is TGTGCCAGCTCACTAGCGGGGCAGGATACGCAGTATTTT.

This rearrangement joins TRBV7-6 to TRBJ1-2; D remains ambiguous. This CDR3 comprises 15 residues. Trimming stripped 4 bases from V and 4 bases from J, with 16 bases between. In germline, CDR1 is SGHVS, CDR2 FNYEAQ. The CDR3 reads CASSSHAGSSYGYTF. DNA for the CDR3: TGTGCCAGCAGCTCACACGCCGGAAGTAGCTATGGCTACACCTTC.

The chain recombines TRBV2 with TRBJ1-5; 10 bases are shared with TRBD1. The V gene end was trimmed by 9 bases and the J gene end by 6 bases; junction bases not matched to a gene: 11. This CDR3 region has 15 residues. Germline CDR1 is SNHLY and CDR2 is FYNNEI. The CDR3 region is CASIPDRGLSQPQHF. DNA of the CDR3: TGTGCCAGTATACCCGACAGGGGGCTCAGTCAGCCCCAGCATTTT.

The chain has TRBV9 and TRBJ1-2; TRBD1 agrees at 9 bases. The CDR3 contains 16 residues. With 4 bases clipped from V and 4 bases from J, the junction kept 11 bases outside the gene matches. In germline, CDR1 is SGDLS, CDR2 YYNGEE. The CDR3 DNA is TGTGCCAGCAGCCCCGGGACAGGGTATTGGCTCTATGGCTACACCTTC. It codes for CASSPGTGYWLYGYTF.

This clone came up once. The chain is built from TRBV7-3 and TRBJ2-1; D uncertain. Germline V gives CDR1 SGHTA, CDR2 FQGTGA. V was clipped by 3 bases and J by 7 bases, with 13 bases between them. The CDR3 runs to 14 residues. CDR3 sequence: CASSLQGLGNEQFF. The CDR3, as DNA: TGTGCCAGCAGCTTGCAAGGGCTAGGGAATGAGCAGTTCTTC. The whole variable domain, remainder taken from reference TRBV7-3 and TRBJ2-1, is GAGVSQTPSNKVTEKGKYVELRCDPISGHTALYWYRQSLGQGPEFLIYFQGTGAADDSGLPNDRFFAVRPEGSVSTLKIQRTERGDSAVYLCASSLQGLGNEQFFGPGTRLTVL.

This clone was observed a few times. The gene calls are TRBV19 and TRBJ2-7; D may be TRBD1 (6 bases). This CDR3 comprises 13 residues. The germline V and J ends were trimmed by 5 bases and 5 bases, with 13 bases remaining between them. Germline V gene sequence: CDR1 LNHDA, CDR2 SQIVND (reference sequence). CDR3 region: CASSVGAGDEQYF. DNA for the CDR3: TGTGCCAGTAGTGTGGGGGCTGGGGACGAGCAGTACTTC. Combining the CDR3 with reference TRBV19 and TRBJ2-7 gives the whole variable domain DGGITQSPKYLFRKEGQNVTLSCEQNLNHDAMYWYRQDPGQGLRLIYYSQIVNDFQKGDIAEGYSVSREKKESFPLTVTSAQKNPTAFYLCASSVGAGDEQYFGPGTRLTVT.